This is a list of T cell receptor beta chains from one sample in a study of CD8 T cells in Susac syndrome. MiXCR was run by TCRdb on the immunoSEQ multiplex PCR reads, yielding one entry per CDR3 protein. Of 250,000 to 300,000 distinct CDR3 sequences listed, around 89% were seen once; the top ten hold approximately 0.18%. The sequenced sample was CD8+ T cells from PBMCs. All receptors come from a human donor with multiple sclerosis. The CDR3 runs from the conserved cysteine through the conserved F or W. The D gene is left open where the match is weak. Not every row has a clone size; where given, it reads once, few, many or a size class.

j_call	clone_size	v_call	d_call	cdr3_nt	cdr3_aa
TRBJ2-1	once	TRBV28	NA	TGTGCCAGCACCGACGAGACTTCACTGGGGAATGAGCAGTTCTTC	CASTDETSLGNEQFF
TRBJ2-1	few	TRBV6-1	TRBD2	TGTGCCATCAGTGACTTTGCGGGGGTCGGGTACAATGAGCAGTTCTTC	CAISDFAGVGYNEQFF
TRBJ1-2	NA	TRBV29-1	NA	TGCAGCGTTGAAGAGGCGGGGGCCTACACCTTC	CSVEEAGAYTF
TRBJ1-2	NA	TRBV11-2	NA	TGTGCCAGCAGCTTAGGGGCCGTCCACTATGGCTACACCTTC	CASSLGAVHYGYTF
TRBJ2-7	NA	TRBV29-1	NA	TGCAGCGTTGAACTTGAGACAGGAGAATCCTACGAGCAGTACTTC	CSVELETGESYEQYF
TRBJ2-1	NA	TRBV27	NA	TGTGCCAGCAGTTTATTAGGCTTCGGGGGGCCATCCTACAATGAGCAGTTCTTC	CASSLLGFGGPSYNEQFF
TRBJ2-3	NA	TRBV20-1	TRBD2	TGCAGTGCTAGACCGGGACTAGTAACAGATACGCAGTATTTT	CSARPGLVTDTQYF
TRBJ2-7	once	TRBV7-9	NA	TGTGCCAGCAGCTCCGGGCGGGACTCCTACGAGCAGTACTTC	CASSSGRDSYEQYF
TRBJ1-5	NA	TRBV28	TRBD1	TGTGCCAGCAGTCCTCCTTATGGGACAGGTTATAGCAATCAGCCCCAGCATTTT	CASSPPYGTGYSNQPQHF
TRBJ2-1	NA	TRBV7-8	NA	TGTGCCAGCAGCTCACTGGACGATGAGCAGTTCTTC	CASSSLDDEQFF
TRBJ2-3	NA	TRBV29-1	TRBD1	TGCAGCGGCCGGGACAGCAACACAGATACGCAGTATTTT	CSGRDSNTDTQYF
TRBJ2-7	NA	TRBV5-4	NA	TGTGCCAGCAGCTTGCTGGGTTCAGCCTACGAGCAGTACTTC	CASSLLGSAYEQYF
TRBJ2-1	NA	TRBV5-1	NA	TGCGCCAGCACCGTGCACCCCCTGCGGGGAAGGCGAGAGCAGTTCTTC	CASTVHPLRGRREQFF
TRBJ1-1	once	TRBV30	NA	TGTGCCTGGAGTGCGGGACGGGGGAACACTGAAGCTTTCTTT	CAWSAGRGNTEAFF
TRBJ2-5	NA	TRBV6-5	TRBD1	TGTGCCAGCAGTTACTCCCTAGACAGGGGACAAGAGACCCAGTACTTC	CASSYSLDRGQETQYF
TRBJ2-7	NA	TRBV4-2	TRBD2	TGTGCCAGCAGCCGGTATGGGGAGGGGCACGACTACGAGCAGTACTTC	CASSRYGEGHDYEQYF
TRBJ1-3	NA	TRBV25-1	NA	TGTGCCAGCAGCTGGGCTGGAAACACCATATATTTT	CASSWAGNTIYF
TRBJ2-4	NA	TRBV7-9	TRBD2	TGTGCCAGCAGCCAGGGAGGGGATTGGGACTTC	CASSQGGDWDF
TRBJ1-2	NA	TRBV7-9	NA	TGTGCCAGCAGCCCGGGACGGGGATTACAGGGTCTCGGCTACACCTTC	CASSPGRGLQGLGYTF
TRBJ2-2	NA	TRBV4-1	NA	TGCGCCAGCAGTCTCGGGGGCGCCGACACCGGGGAGCTGTTTTTT	CASSLGGADTGELFF